Each of the 29 T cell receptor beta chains below was sequenced from the same sample in a study of T cells in Graves' hyperthyroidism and ophthalmopathy. RNA transcripts gave rise to amplified TCR beta CDR3 regions. Using the HTBI primer set, a first-round RT-PCR was run on the TCR CDR3. Using its own MiXCR run on the multiplex PCR reads, TCRdb lists one record per CDR3 protein. The table shows hundreds of thousands of distinct CDR3 sequences, with roughly an eighth occurring only once. The sequencing input was blood. All receptors derive from a middle-aged woman with Graves' ophthalmopathy.

There are a few counts of this clonotype. The chain has TRBV7-2 and TRBJ1-3; 8 bases fit TRBD1. The CDR3 runs to 15 residues. Germline CDR1 and CDR2: SGHTA and FQGNSA. V was clipped by 3 bases and J by 3 bases; unmatched bases: 4. The chain's CDR3 is CASSLDRVVGNTIYF. CDR3 DNA sequence: TGTGCCAGCAGCTTGGACAGGGTTGTTGGAAACACCATATATTTT.

There are many counts of this clonotype. The rearrangement joins TRBV30 to TRBJ1-2; TRBD1 agrees at 8 bases. The length of the CDR3 is 16 residues. Trimming took 2 bases from V and 4 from J; bases not matched to a gene: 12. From germline, CDR1 is GTSNPN and CDR2 SVGIG (reference sequence). CDR3 nucleotides: TGTGCCTGGAGTACACCGGGACAGGCAATCGTCTATGGCTACACCTTC. Its translation: CAWSTPGQAIVYGYTF.

This clonotype was seen at least ten times. The chain has TRBV6-1 and TRBJ2-1; D is unresolved. Looked up from germline, CDR1 is MNHNS and CDR2 is SASEGT. V lost 11 bases, J lost 7 bases, and 18 bases lay in between. The CDR3 length is 13 residues. The CDR3 loop is CAARKGPWNEQFF. CDR3 bases: TGTGCCGCCAGAAAGGGTCCGTGGAATGAGCAGTTCTTC.

In this sample, this clonotype turned up many times. This chain links TRBV29-1 with TRBJ2-1; TRBD2 agrees at 7 bases. This CDR3 has 13 residues. Germline V lookup: CDR1 SQVTM, CDR2 ANQGSEA. V trimming: 4 bases; J trimming: 6 bases; junction bases outside the gene matches: 6. CDR3 in amino acids: CSVASSGINEQFF. The CDR3 DNA reads as TGCAGCGTTGCGTCTAGCGGAATCAATGAGCAGTTCTTC.

This clonotype was detected many times. This chain links TRBV10-3 with TRBJ2-5; D tentatively fits TRBD1 or TRBD2 (5 bases each). Trimming took off 11 bases at V and 4 bases at J, with 14 bases between the two ends. Germline V lookup: CDR1 ENHRY, CDR2 SYGVKD. This CDR3 contains 12 residues. The CDR3 nucleotides are TGTGCCGTACGGGGCGGTAGAGAGACCCAGTACTTC. Translated: CAVRGGRETQYF.

This clonotype was seen repeatedly, ten times or more. The chain joins TRBV20-1 to TRBJ2-7; 7 bases match TRBD2. The CDR3 has 15 residues. Trimming at V came to 0 bases and at J to 6 bases, leaving 11 bases not matched to a gene. Germline V gene sequence: CDR1 DFQATT, CDR2 SNEGSKA (reference sequence). In DNA form, the CDR3 reads TGCAGTGCTAGAGATGGGAGGGGACCCTTGGGCGAGCAGTACTTC. Translating it yields CSARDGRGPLGEQYF.

This clonotype was counted ten times or more. The chain links TRBV19 to TRBJ1-1; no firm D call. The germline V gene has CDR1 LNHDA and CDR2 SQIVND (reference sequence). CDR3 length: 13 amino acids. V lost 1 base and J 3 bases, leaving 6 bases between the germline ends. The CDR3 is CASSIGAYTEAFF. CDR3 nucleotides: TGTGCCAGTAGTATAGGGGCATACACTGAAGCTTTCTTT.

Ten or more counts support this clonotype. The rearrangement uses TRBV18 and TRBJ2-3; perhaps TRBD1 as D (6 bases). V shed 2 bases and J shed 0 bases, with 15 bases lying between them. CDR1 is KGHSH and CDR2 is LQKENI in the germline V gene. The CDR3 is 17 residues long. The chain's CDR3 is CASSPVETGTSTDTQYF. CDR3 DNA sequence: TGTGCCAGCTCACCAGTGGAAACCGGGACAAGCACAGATACGCAGTATTTT. Variable domain in full (rest from reference TRBV18 and TRBJ2-3): NAGVMQNPRHLVRRRGQEARLRCSPMKGHSHVYWYRQLPEEGLKFMVYLQKENIIDESGMPKERFSAEFPKEGPSILRIQQVVRGDSAAYFCASSPVETGTSTDTQYFGPGTRLTVL.

At least ten counts were recorded for this clonotype. The chain uses TRBV7-9 and TRBJ2-1; 7 bases align to TRBD2. The V and J ends lost 1 base and 2 bases, in that order; junction bases with no gene match: 11. The CDR3 length is 18 residues. CDR1 and CDR2 from the germline V gene are SEHNR and FQNEAQ (reference sequence). CDR3 in amino acids: CASSLELSLAETYNEQFF. DNA for the CDR3: TGTGCCAGCAGCTTAGAATTGAGTCTAGCGGAGACCTACAATGAGCAGTTCTTC.

In this sample, this clonotype turned up many times. The chain carries TRBV20-1 and TRBJ2-1; 9 positions agree with TRBD1. CDR1 is DFQATT, CDR2 SNEGSKA, per germline (reference sequence). The CDR3 runs 13 residues. J gave up 7 bases and V 5 bases, and 6 bases lay outside the gene matches. In DNA form, the CDR3 reads TGCAGTGCTGGGACGGACAGGGGTAATGAGCAGTTCTTC. Its protein product is CSAGTDRGNEQFF.

This clonotype was detected a few times. CDR3 amino acids: CASSFTSGTSGRMNEQFF. CDR3 bases: TGTGCCAGCAGTTTTACCTCCGGGACTAGCGGGAGGATGAATGAGCAGTTCTTC. The V and J genes are TRBV7-2 and TRBJ2-1, with TRBD2 matching over 15 bases. The CDR3 covers 18 residues. The V and J ends lost 6 bases and 7 bases, in that order; junction bases with no gene match: 13. The germline CDR1 and CDR2 sequences are SGHTA and FQGNSA.

J is TRBJ2-1 and V is TRBV5-1, with 8 bases that match TRBD1. CDR1 is SGHRS and CDR2 is YFSETQ in the germline V gene. The CDR3 has 16 residues. The junction had 3 bases not matched to a gene; V was cut back by 0 bases and J by 1 base. The CDR3 DNA sequence: TGCGCCAGCAGCTTGGAGGGACAGGCATCCTACAATGAGCAGTTCTTC. It encodes CASSLEGQASYNEQFF. The complete variable domain, with remaining parts taken from reference TRBV5-1 and TRBJ2-1, reads KAGVTQTPRYLIKTRGQQVTLSCSPISGHRSVSWYQQTPGQGLQFLFEYFSETQRNKGNFPGRFSGRQFSNSRSEMNVSTLELGDSALYLCASSLEGQASYNEQFFGPGTRLTVL.

This clonotype occurred many times. The rearrangement joins TRBV27 to TRBJ2-1, with 7 bases identical to TRBD2. This CDR3 has 15 residues. From germline, CDR1 is MNHEY and CDR2 SMNVEV (reference sequence). Germline trimming cut 2 bases from V and 4 bases from J; bases unmatched to any gene: 5. The CDR3 DNA follows: TGTGCCAGCAGTTTAAGGGCGGGGGAGTACAATGAGCAGTTCTTC. Protein product: CASSLRAGEYNEQFF.

This clonotype has just a few counts. V usage is TRBV19 and J usage is TRBJ1-1; D not resolved. V was clipped by 3 bases and J by 1 base, with 6 bases between them. The V gene's germline CDR1 is LNHDA and CDR2 SQIVND (reference sequence). The CDR3 consists of 13 residues. CDR3 nucleotide sequence: TGTGCCAGTAGTATGGGTTCGAACACTGAAGCTTTCTTT. As protein: CASSMGSNTEAFF.

This clonotype appeared many times. The chain combines TRBV7-2 with TRBJ2-1, with D maybe TRBD1 (6 bases). Germline V gives CDR1 SGHTA, CDR2 FQGNSA. CDR3 length: 14 residues. V was clipped by 3 bases and J by 3 bases, with 9 bases between them. CDR3 in amino acids: CASSFQDSYNEQFF. The CDR3 DNA follows: TGTGCCAGCAGCTTTCAGGACAGCTACAATGAGCAGTTCTTC.

This clonotype showed up just a few times. The V and J genes are TRBV7-2 and TRBJ2-1; the match to TRBD1 covers 8 bases. J gave up 9 bases and V 6 bases, and 13 bases lay outside the gene matches. In germline, CDR1 is SGHTA, CDR2 FQGNSA. There are 15 residues in the CDR3. In DNA form, the CDR3 reads TGTGCCAGCAGACCAGGACAGGGCGGGTTGCGTGAGCAGTTCTTC. Translated, it gives CASRPGQGGLREQFF.

CDR3 bases: TGTGCCAGCTCACCGTCGGGACAGGGACAACAGCCCCAGCATTTT. Its translation: CASSPSGQGQQPQHF. The V and J genes are TRBV18 and TRBJ1-5; TRBD1 agrees at 9 bases. Germline V gene sequence: CDR1 KGHSH, CDR2 LQKENI. The trim removed 3 bases at V and 7 bases at J, leaving 7 bases unmatched. CDR3 length: 15 residues.

At least ten counts were recorded for this clonotype. The chain links TRBV7-2 to TRBJ2-3, with D maybe TRBD2 (5 bases). This CDR3 has 14 amino acids. V was shortened by 5 bases and J by 2 bases, with 11 bases between the two germline ends. Germline values: CDR1 SGHTA, CDR2 FQGNSA. The CDR3, as DNA: TGTGCCAGCAGCCTAACTAGGGACACAGATACGCAGTATTTT. It codes for CASSLTRDTDTQYF.

This chain connects TRBV28 to TRBJ1-1; 9 nucleotides agree with TRBD1. CDR1 is MDHEN, CDR2 SYDVKM, per germline. With 5 bases clipped from V and 5 bases from J, the junction kept 3 bases outside the gene matches. The CDR3 extends over 13 amino acids. The CDR3 is CASSGGTGTEAFF. As DNA, the CDR3 is TGTGCCAGCAGTGGCGGGACAGGGACTGAAGCTTTCTTT.

Sample share makes this clonotype medium-sized. The rearrangement links TRBV28 to TRBJ2-7; D might be TRBD1 (6 bases). The CDR3 length is 15 residues. V was trimmed by 8 bases and J by 0 bases, leaving 17 bases between them. Germline CDR1 is MDHEN and CDR2 is SYDVKM. CDR3 bases: TGTGCCAGCGTCGCACAGGGAGCCGCCTCCTACGAGCAGTACTTC. Translating gives CASVAQGAASYEQYF.

This clonotype was detected ten times or more. The chain links TRBV28 to TRBJ2-1, with TRBD1 matching 7 bases. The CDR3 length is 14 residues. The germline V gene encodes CDR1 MDHEN and CDR2 SYDVKM. Losses at the gene ends were 3 bases for V and 5 bases for J; bases not matched to a gene: 4. CDR3 sequence reads: CASSFRDRNNEQFF. In nucleotides, the CDR3 is TGTGCCAGCAGTTTCCGGGACAGAAACAATGAGCAGTTCTTC.

This clonotype was observed at least ten times. CDR3 residues: CATSRFGVGQSPNQPQHF. DNA for the CDR3: TGTGCCACCAGCAGATTTGGGGTTGGGCAGTCCCCCAATCAGCCCCAGCATTTT. The chain links TRBV15 to TRBJ1-5; no firm D call. V was trimmed by 2 bases and J by 3 bases, leaving 20 bases between them. The germline V gene encodes CDR1 LNHNV and CDR2 YYDKDF (reference sequence). The CDR3 loop spans 18 amino acids. The variable domain in full, completed from reference TRBV15 and TRBJ1-5, reads DAMVIQNPRYQVTQFGKPVTLSCSQTLNHNVMYWYQQKSSQAPKLLFHYYDKDFNNEADTPDNFQSRRPNTSFCFLDIRSPGLGDTAMYLCATSRFGVGQSPNQPQHFGDGTRLSIL.

This clonotype occurred many times. The chain links TRBV2 to TRBJ1-6; D gene uncertain. Trimming pared 3 bases from V and 8 bases from J, leaving 8 bases between. This CDR3 is 13 amino acids long. Germline V lookup: CDR1 SNHLY, CDR2 FYNNEI. Here the CDR3 reads CASSEDLDSPLHF. Written as DNA, the CDR3 is TGTGCCAGCAGTGAGGACCTGGATTCACCCCTCCACTTT.

This chain joins TRBV5-1 and TRBJ2-5, with TRBD1 matching over 9 bases. Trimming took 3 bases from V and 4 from J; bases not matched to a gene: 1. The CDR3 is 13 amino acids. CDR1 SGHRS and CDR2 YFSETQ come from the germline V gene. The DNA for the CDR3 is TGCGCCAGCAGCTCGACAGGGGGAGAGACCCAGTACTTC. Its translation is CASSSTGGETQYF. Supplemented by reference TRBV5-1 and TRBJ2-5, the full variable domain reads KAGVTQTPRYLIKTRGQQVTLSCSPISGHRSVSWYQQTPGQGLQFLFEYFSETQRNKGNFPGRFSGRQFSNSRSEMNVSTLELGDSALYLCASSSTGGETQYFGPGTRLLVL.

Comments on this clonotype: Germline is not matched at one junction end, which may reflect a read error. The chain couples TRBV12-3 or TRBV12-4 to TRBJ2-4, with D tentatively TRBD2 (6 bases). This CDR3 is built from 19 residues. The CDR3 coding sequence is TGTGCCAGCAGTCCCTACGGGGCGGGACTCCCCCTAGCCAAAAACATTCAGTGCTTC. This gives the protein CASSPYGAGLPLAKNIQCF.

The sample holds many counts of this clonotype. J is TRBJ2-7 and V is TRBV2; D possibly corresponds to TRBD1 (5 bases). The CDR3 runs to 14 residues. Germline V lookup: CDR1 SNHLY, CDR2 FYNNEI. The germline V and J ends were trimmed by 6 bases and 6 bases, with 18 bases remaining between them. CDR3 protein: CASRKTDMQGEQYF. The CDR3 DNA is TGTGCCAGCAGGAAGACAGATATGCAAGGCGAGCAGTACTTC.

This clonotype was seen only a few times. The chain employs TRBV7-9 and TRBJ2-2; 8 bases map to TRBD1. CDR1 is SEHNR and CDR2 is FQNEAQ in the germline V gene (reference sequence). With V trimmed by 1 base and J by 3 bases, 10 bases remained unmatched. The CDR3 consists of 18 residues. The CDR3 coding sequence is TGTGCCAGCAGCTTAGTCGGCGGCCGGACAGGGCACACCGGGGAGCTGTTTTTT. Its translation: CASSLVGGRTGHTGELFF.

A note on this clonotype: A single base separates this from a much larger clone, so it may be a read error. The rearrangement links TRBV2 to TRBJ2-5, with a tentative D call TRBD2 (6 bases). CDR3 length: 12 residues. V was shortened by 10 bases and J by 7 bases, with 16 bases between the two germline ends. The germline CDR1 and CDR2 sequences are SNHLY and FYNNEI. The CDR3 sequence is CATLEAGRTQYF. The CDR3 bases are TGTGCCACCCTGGAGGCGGGACGGACCCAGTACTTC.

This clonotype was found many times. The chain has TRBV29-1 and TRBJ2-5, with D perhaps TRBD1 or TRBD2 (5 bases each). V was pared by 7 bases and J by 4 bases, with 10 bases between. CDR1 is SQVTM and CDR2 is ANQGSEA in the germline V gene. The CDR3 consists of 11 residues. Here the CDR3 reads CSGGAGETQYF. The CDR3 DNA is TGCAGCGGAGGGGCCGGAGAGACCCAGTACTTC.